These 14 T cell receptor beta chains originate from one sample sequenced in a study of blood T cells in healthy people across ages. With a J-beta primer mix and a sample-barcoded 5' primer, a second PCR ran roughly 7 to 11 cycles. TCRdb recomputed calls from the 5' RACE reads with MiXCR, one row per CDR3 protein. The sample comprises around 870,000 distinct CDR3 sequences, about 28% of which are singletons, and around a sixth rests with the top ten. Sample: blood. These receptors all stem from a woman older than 75 in good health.

The table lists this clonotype with many counts. The rearrangement joins TRBV15 to TRBJ1-2; no clear D gene. V lost 0 bases and J lost 7, with 15 bases in between. The CDR3 consists of 15 residues. The V gene's germline CDR1 is LNHNV and CDR2 YYDKDF (reference sequence). The CDR3 region is CATSREIKISGGYTF. The CDR3 coding sequence is TGTGCCACCAGCAGAGAAATCAAAATCTCCGGTGGCTACACCTTC.

The gene calls are TRBV20-1 and TRBJ2-5; D is uncertain. The end of the DNA fits TRBJ2-7 better, so the J call may be wrong. CDR3 size: 13 residues. Germline-derived CDR1 and CDR2 are DFQATT and SNEGSKA (reference sequence). CDR3 in DNA: TGCAGTACCGACGGTCGGCAGTACAACGAGCAGTACTTC. Protein product: CSTDGRQYNEQYF.

The chain carries TRBV18 and TRBJ1-5; 7 bases fit TRBD1. The CDR3 spans 14 residues. Germline V gene sequence: CDR1 KGHSH, CDR2 LQKENI. V lost 5 bases and J lost 6; bases outside the gene matches: 7. CDR3 protein: CASSYRQGPQPQHF. The CDR3 coding sequence is TGTGCCAGCTCATACAGACAGGGACCTCAGCCCCAGCATTTT.

CDR3 sequence: CASISGRGANQPQHF. CDR3 nucleotides: TGTGCCAGCATCTCGGGCAGGGGAGCGAATCAGCCCCAGCATTTT. This chain uses TRBV2 with TRBJ1-5, with a tentative D call TRBD1 (6 bases). The CDR3 sequence is 15 residues long. V was shortened by 7 bases and J by 4 bases, with 17 bases between the two germline ends. Germline values: CDR1 SNHLY, CDR2 FYNNEI.

Concerning this clonotype itself: A much larger clone differs from this one at a single base, so this may be a read error. This chain connects TRBV7-9 to TRBJ2-1, with TRBD2 identical over 11 bases. CDR1 is SEHNR and CDR2 is FQNEAQ in the germline V gene (reference sequence). The CDR3 is 16 residues long. The CDR3 loop reads CACSLTSSGGYNEQFF. The CDR3 bases are TGTGCCTGCAGCTTGACCTCTAGCGGGGGGTACAATGAGCAGTTCTTC.

This clonotype occurred many times. CDR3 protein: CASSLGSETPETQYF. The CDR3 DNA follows: TGTGCCAGCAGCTTAGGTTCCGAGACTCCAGAGACCCAGTACTTC. This chain links TRBV7-6 with TRBJ2-5; D gene ambiguous. Trimming took off 1 base at V and 4 bases at J, with 13 bases between the two ends. The germline CDR1 and CDR2 sequences are SGHVS and FNYEAQ. This CDR3 comprises 15 residues.

This clonotype was counted a few times. A read error may be the cause here, since a much bigger clone is one base away. V is TRBV12-3 or TRBV12-4 and J is TRBJ2-1, with 10 nucleotides matching TRBD2. The CDR3 extends over 14 amino acids. V was pared by 6 bases and J by 8 bases, with 7 bases of the junction left unmatched. The CDR3: CASRFSGGADEQFF. The CDR3 DNA reads as TGTGCCAGCAGGTTCAGCGGGGGGGCGGATGAGCAGTTCTTC.

This clonotype has ten or more counts. V gene TRBV29-1 combines with J gene TRBJ1-2; 7 positions match TRBD1. V shed 3 bases, J shed 5 bases, and the junction held 3 bases outside the gene matches. Germline V lookup: CDR1 SQVTM, CDR2 ANQGSEA. The CDR3 has 12 amino acids. This CDR3 is CSVEGQSYGYTF. The DNA for the CDR3 is TGCAGCGTTGAGGGACAGTCTTATGGCTACACCTTC.

In its sample, this clonotype was seen a few times. The chain couples TRBV15 to TRBJ2-1; 8 positions agree with TRBD2. The CDR3 runs 16 residues. Trimming at V came to 5 bases and at J to 2 bases, leaving 8 bases not matched to a gene. Germline loops: CDR1 LNHNV, CDR2 YYDKDF (reference sequence). This chain's CDR3 is CATSGGGGGTYNEQFF. The CDR3 coding sequence is TGTGCCACCAGCGGGGGGGGCGGGGGGACCTACAATGAGCAGTTCTTC.

Ten or more counts support this clonotype. The rearrangement joins TRBV4-3 to TRBJ2-6, with a weak D call TRBD1 (6 bases). With 0 bases removed from V and 0 bases from J, the gap between germline ends came to 18 bases. Germline V gene data show CDR1 as LGHNA and CDR2 as YSLEER. CDR3 size: 20 residues. CDR3 loop: CASSQDRWDILNSGANVLTF. CDR3 nucleotides: TGCGCCAGCAGCCAAGATCGTTGGGACATCCTTAACTCTGGGGCCAACGTCCTGACTTTC.

This sequence joins TRBV28 and TRBJ1-5, with D possibly being TRBD1 (6 bases). The CDR3 has 15 amino acids. V shed 6 bases and J shed 4 bases, with 16 bases lying between them. Germline-derived CDR1 and CDR2 are MDHEN and SYDVKM. The CDR3 nucleotides are TGTGCCAGCAGCCCCCGGACAGCGGGGAATCAGCCCCAGCATTTT. This encodes CASSPRTAGNQPQHF.

This clonotype was counted many times. CDR3 in amino acids: CASSYLGSSREEQFF. CDR3 nucleotides: TGTGCCAGCAGTTACTTGGGGTCCAGTCGCGAAGAGCAGTTCTTC. The chain carries TRBV6-2 or TRBV6-3 and TRBJ2-1; D is uncertain. This CDR3 has 15 residues. Germline V gives CDR1 MNHEY, CDR2 SVGEGT. The ends were cut back, 1 base at V and 10 bases at J, with 17 bases in the middle.

V and J are TRBV20-1 and TRBJ2-5, with 9 positions matching TRBD1. J gave up 3 bases and V 5 bases, and 10 bases lay outside the gene matches. This CDR3 is built from 15 residues. Germline V lookup: CDR1 DFQATT, CDR2 SNEGSKA (reference sequence). The CDR3 bases are TGCAGTGCTTTACCTCCGGGACAGGGTGAAGAGACCCAGTACTTC. It yields the protein CSALPPGQGEETQYF.

Worth noting for this clonotype: Relative to the germline gene, one junction end is altered; a read error may explain this. The rearrangement joins TRBV12-3 or TRBV12-4 to TRBJ2-2; D is possibly TRBD2 (5 bases). The CDR3 consists of 13 residues. CDR3 nucleotides: TGTGCCAGCAGTTTGGGTTTGGCCGGGGAGCCGTTTTTT. As protein: CASSLGLAGEPFF.